This T cell receptor (beta chain) was sequenced in a study of shared clonotypes between healthy human individuals. A single count supports this clone. V lost 4 bases to trimming and J lost 0 bases; unmatched junction nucleotides: 2. Per germline, CDR1 SGHRS and CDR2 YFSETQ. This CDR3 comprises 14 residues. Data came from immunoSEQ multiplex PCR; TCRdb stores just in-frame clones and leaves some out. The sample lists fewer than 1 million clones, 95% to 97% occurring once. CD45RO-negative cells were positively selected for CCR7, leaving out terminally differentiated effector memory CD45RA+ cells. This chain links TRBV5-1 with TRBJ1-1, with 8 bases aligning to TRBD1. Sequences were obtained from naive CD8+ T cells sorted from blood. The sequence was obtained from a man aged 25-45 years in good health. CDR3 nucleotide sequence: TGCGCCAGCAGCATGACAGGGGTGAACACTGAAGCTTTCTTT. This sequence encodes CASSMTGVNTEAFF.